Presented here are 27 T cell receptor beta chains from one specimen sequenced in a study of a mutant IDH1 vaccine in newly diagnosed glioma. No antigen is known for these receptors. Sequencing was performed with immunoSEQ multiplex PCR; in TCRdb, only in-frame clones are kept and a portion is missing. The sample records around 30,000 clones, roughly 80% being singletons. Time point here: week 35, safety follow-up. Vaccination comprised doses that each held 300 ug of mutant IDH1 20-mer peptide, plus topical imiquimod. The sample in question was PBMCs, obtained from a glioma patient whose treatment included an IDH1 peptide vaccine. These receptors originate from a woman between 18 and 29 years old with glioma.

The chain employs TRBV10-3 and TRBJ1-4; perhaps TRBD1 as D (5 bases). The V gene's germline CDR1 is ENHRY and CDR2 SYGVKD. The CDR3 extends over 17 amino acids. Trimming took off 0 bases at V and 5 bases at J, with 16 bases between the two ends. Here the CDR3 DNA reads TGTGCCATCAGTGAGTCGAGGTCCGGCAGGGAGAATGAAAAACTGTTTTTT. Residues: CAISESRSGRENEKLFF.

This clone has only a few counts. The V and J genes are TRBV7-8 and TRBJ2-5; D is possibly TRBD1 (6 bases). The CDR3 has 16 amino acids. V was clipped by 1 base and J by 5 bases, with 17 bases between them. Germline CDR1 and CDR2: SGHVS and FQNEAQ. The CDR3 protein is CASSLERGVQGETQYF. The CDR3 region has the DNA TGTGCCAGCAGCTTAGAACGGGGCGTCCAGGGGGAGACCCAGTACTTC.

This clone showed up just once. This rearrangement joins TRBV14 to TRBJ2-7, with D possibly TRBD2 on 6 matching bases. CDR3 length: 13 amino acids. Germline V gene lookup returns CDR1 SGHDN and CDR2 FVKESK. Trimming cost V 4 bases and J 3 bases, with 10 bases left between them. This CDR3 is CASSRGLYYEQYF. The CDR3 DNA is TGTGCCAGCAGCCGGGGACTGTACTACGAGCAGTACTTC.

The chain couples TRBV7-9 to TRBJ1-4, with 8 bases aligning to TRBD1. The CDR3 sequence is 16 residues long. CDR1 SEHNR and CDR2 FQNEAQ come from the germline V gene (reference sequence). With 5 bases clipped from V and 3 bases from J, the junction kept 8 bases outside the gene matches. This CDR3 is CASSPGGSRANEKLFF. As DNA, the CDR3 is TGTGCCAGCAGCCCAGGGGGCAGTAGGGCTAATGAAAAACTGTTTTTT.

The genes are TRBV7-2 and TRBJ1-2; 7 positions agree with TRBD1. V shed 5 bases and J 9 bases; nucleotides not matched to a gene: 12. Germline values: CDR1 SGHTA, CDR2 FQGNSA. This CDR3 is built from 14 residues. CDR3 DNA sequence: TGTGCCAGCAGCCCCCCCGAGACAGGGTTACGCTACACCTTC. Its translation: CASSPPETGLRYTF. Variable domain in full (rest from reference TRBV7-2 and TRBJ1-2): GAGVSQSPSNKVTEKGKDVELRCDPISGHTALYWYRQSLGQGLEFLIYFQGNSAPDKSGLPSDRFSAERTGGSVSTLTIQRTQQEDSAVYLCASSPPETGLRYTFGSGTRLTVV.

This clone was counted a few times. The V call is TRBV5-1, the J call TRBJ1-5; the D gene is possibly TRBD1 (5 bases). The CDR3 has 14 residues. Per germline, CDR1 SGHRS and CDR2 YFSETQ. V was cut by 3 bases and J by 4 bases, with 11 bases left in between. CDR3 in DNA: TGCGCCAGCAGCTCCGGGACCGAGAATCAGCCCCAGCATTTT. As protein: CASSSGTENQPQHF.

The rearrangement joins TRBV27 to TRBJ2-2, with 12 bases aligning to TRBD2. The CDR3 totals 16 residues. The V gene end was trimmed by 6 bases and the J gene end by 5 bases; junction bases not matched to a gene: 7. Germline lookup yields CDR1 MNHEY and CDR2 SMNVEV (reference sequence). The CDR3 region is CASRPRLAGETGELFF. In DNA, the CDR3 is TGTGCCAGCAGACCAAGACTAGCGGGAGAAACCGGGGAGCTGTTTTTT.

The V gene is TRBV27, the J gene TRBJ1-1; D is uncertain. CDR1 is MNHEY, CDR2 SMNVEV, per germline (reference sequence). Trimming took off 5 bases at V and 4 bases at J, with 14 bases between the two ends. CDR3 size: 14 residues. The CDR3 reads CASSLRQAGTEAFF. The CDR3 nucleotides are TGTGCCAGCAGTCTTCGACAAGCTGGCACTGAAGCTTTCTTT.

The gene calls are TRBV5-1 and TRBJ2-4; unclear D gene. The CDR3 loop spans 14 amino acids. V was shortened by 4 bases and J by 6 bases, with 14 bases between the two germline ends. Germline V gives CDR1 SGHRS, CDR2 YFSETQ. CDR3 sequence reads: CASSPVNGVNIQYF. The CDR3 DNA reads TGCGCCAGCAGCCCCGTTAATGGCGTAAACATTCAGTACTTC.

This sequence joins TRBV5-6 and TRBJ2-3, with TRBD2 identical over 9 bases. Germline-derived CDR1 and CDR2 are SGHDT and YYEEEE. J gave up 3 bases and V 2 bases, and 4 bases lay outside the gene matches. The CDR3 totals 15 residues. The CDR3 region has the DNA TGTGCCAGCAGCTTTCCAGCGGGGGGTACAGATACGCAGTATTTT. Translation gives CASSFPAGGTDTQYF.

The V gene is TRBV6-6, the J gene TRBJ2-5; D perhaps matches TRBD2 (5 bases). The germline V and J ends were trimmed by 0 bases and 1 base, with 9 bases remaining between them. In germline, CDR1 is MNHNY, CDR2 SVGAGI (reference sequence). The CDR3 spans 15 residues. The CDR3 loop is CASSYSFRGQETQYF. The CDR3 nucleotides read TGTGCCAGCAGTTACTCGTTCCGGGGCCAAGAGACCCAGTACTTC.

This clone is a singleton in its sample. The chain is built from TRBV9 and TRBJ2-7; perhaps TRBD2 as D (6 bases). The V gene lost 3 bases and the J gene lost 0 bases, with 13 bases spanning the gap. CDR3 length: 15 amino acids. Per the germline V gene, CDR1 is SGDLS and CDR2 is YYNGEE. CDR3 sequence reads: CASSGGLGGSYEQYF. CDR3 nucleotides: TGTGCCAGCAGCGGTGGGTTGGGGGGCTCCTACGAGCAGTACTTC.

This chain connects TRBV4-2 to TRBJ1-2; D is ambiguous. From germline, CDR1 is LGHNA and CDR2 YNFKEQ. The CDR3 length is 14 residues. V lost 0 bases, J lost 4 bases, and 9 bases lay in between. In DNA, the CDR3 is TGTGCCAGCAGCCAAGAATGGGCGGCCTATGGCTACACCTTC. Translated, it gives CASSQEWAAYGYTF.

The rearrangement joins TRBV29-1 to TRBJ1-3; D gene uncertain. Trimming removed 5 bases from V and 2 bases from J, with 13 bases in between. The CDR3 contains 14 residues. The V gene's germline CDR1 is SQVTM and CDR2 ANQGSEA. The CDR3 DNA reads as TGCAGCGTTACCTCTTCCGGGGCTGGAAACACCATATATTTT. It is translated as CSVTSSGAGNTIYF.

V is TRBV6-5 and J is TRBJ1-1; unclear D gene. The length of the CDR3 is 15 residues. Germline V gives CDR1 MNHEY, CDR2 SVGAGI. Trimming removed 0 bases at V and 5 bases at J, with 13 bases between. This CDR3 is CASSYSIGRRTEAFF. The CDR3 DNA is TGTGCCAGCAGTTACTCGATTGGGAGGAGAACTGAAGCTTTCTTT.

J is TRBJ2-6 and V is TRBV11-2; the D gene is possibly TRBD2 (5 bases). Germline CDR1 SGHAT, CDR2 FQNNGV. The V and J ends lost 4 bases and 0 bases respectively, with 10 bases between them. This CDR3 contains 16 residues. The CDR3 DNA reads TGTGCCAGCAGCTACCGTGGGAGCTCTGGGGCCAACGTCCTGACTTTC. Its translation: CASSYRGSSGANVLTF.

This clone occurred a few times. CDR3 amino acids: CASSPSQGRTGYNEQFF. The CDR3 DNA sequence: TGTGCCAGCAGCCCTTCGCAGGGCAGGACCGGCTACAATGAGCAGTTCTTC. The rearrangement uses TRBV7-9 and TRBJ2-1, with D perhaps matching TRBD1 (5 bases). Germline V lookup: CDR1 SEHNR, CDR2 FQNEAQ (reference sequence). Trimming removed 5 bases from V and 3 bases from J, with 20 bases in between. The CDR3 loop spans 17 amino acids. Together with reference TRBV7-9 and TRBJ2-1, the CDR3 gives the full variable domain: DTGVSQNPRHKITKRGQNVTFRCDPISEHNRLYWYRQTLGQGPEFLTYFQNEAQLEKSRLLSDRFSAERPKGSFSTLEIQRTEQGDSAMYLCASSPSQGRTGYNEQFFGPGTRLTVL.

This chain joins TRBV27 and TRBJ2-7, with 9 bases lining up with TRBD1. The ends lost 5 bases at V and 5 bases at J; junction bases unmatched: 7. Per germline, CDR1 MNHEY and CDR2 SMNVEV (reference sequence). The CDR3 has 14 amino acids. Here the CDR3 reads CASSRYRTGDEQYF. Here the CDR3 DNA reads TGTGCCAGCAGTCGTTACCGGACAGGGGACGAGCAGTACTTC.

The chain joins TRBV5-1 to TRBJ1-2; 9 nucleotides match TRBD1. Germline V gene sequence: CDR1 SGHRS, CDR2 YFSETQ. Trimming removed 2 bases from V and 10 bases from J; junction bases left unmatched: 12. The CDR3 contains 15 residues. This CDR3 is CASSLQGAVVDFYTF. CDR3 DNA sequence: TGCGCCAGCAGCTTACAGGGGGCGGTTGTAGATTTCTACACCTTC. The whole variable domain, remainder taken from reference TRBV5-1 and TRBJ1-2, is KAGVTQTPRYLIKTRGQQVTLSCSPISGHRSVSWYQQTPGQGLQFLFEYFSETQRNKGNFPGRFSGRQFSNSRSEMNVSTLELGDSALYLCASSLQGAVVDFYTFGSGTRLTVV.

CDR3 amino acids: CASSEGDSKTQYF. The CDR3 coding sequence is TGCGCCAGCAGCGAAGGGGACAGTAAGACCCAGTACTTC. The chain joins TRBV4-3 to TRBJ2-5, with TRBD1 matching 7 bases. The CDR3 contains 13 residues. V lost 5 bases, J lost 6 bases, and 6 bases stayed unmatched. Germline V CDR1 and CDR2: LGHNA, YSLEER.

This clone showed up just once. V usage is TRBV19 and J usage is TRBJ2-2; D uncertain. CDR1 is LNHDA and CDR2 is SQIVND in the germline V gene (reference sequence). V lost 4 bases to trimming and J lost 1 base, with 16 bases between them. The CDR3 is 17 amino acids. CDR3 sequence (DNA): TGTGCCAGTAGTAGGGCCGGCAACCTTTTGAACACCGGGGAGCTGTTTTTT. Its translation: CASSRAGNLLNTGELFF.

The V call is TRBV25-1, the J call TRBJ2-3; 13 nucleotides agree with TRBD2. V lost 4 bases, J lost 2 bases, and 3 bases stayed unmatched. The germline gives CDR1 MGHDK, CDR2 SYGVNS. The CDR3 has 16 amino acids. The DNA of the CDR3 is TGTGCCAGCAGTGGGGGACTAGCGGGGAACACAGATACGCAGTATTTT. Translating gives CASSGGLAGNTDTQYF.

In this sample, this clone turned up once. The chain links TRBV14 to TRBJ2-6, with D maybe TRBD1 (5 bases). This CDR3 spans 17 amino acids. Germline loops: CDR1 SGHDN, CDR2 FVKESK. The ends were cut back, 1 base at V and 0 bases at J, with 10 bases in the middle. The CDR3 DNA is TGTGCCAGCAGCCAAGGGGGCGTAGTCTCTGGGGCCAACGTCCTGACTTTC. This codes for CASSQGGVVSGANVLTF. Looking up the rest from reference TRBV14 and TRBJ2-6 gives the full variable domain: EAGVTQFPSHSVIEKGQTVTLRCDPISGHDNLYWYRRVMGKEIKFLLHFVKESKQDESGMPNNRFLAERTGGTYSTLKVQPAELEDSGVYFCASSQGGVVSGANVLTFGAGSRLTVL.

The rearrangement uses TRBV11-3 and TRBJ1-1, with 8 positions matching TRBD1. V shed 4 bases and J 9 bases; nucleotides not matched to a gene: 4. The CDR3 runs 12 residues. CDR1 SGHNT and CDR2 YENEEA come from the germline V gene. In DNA form, the CDR3 reads TGTGCCAGCAGCTCCGGACAGGGAAAAGCTTTCTTT. Amino acid sequence: CASSSGQGKAFF.

The chain has TRBV10-2 and TRBJ2-1, with 15 bases lining up with TRBD2. There are 16 residues in the CDR3. The germline CDR1 and CDR2 sequences are WSHSY and SAAADI. J lost 2 bases, V lost 9 bases, and 5 bases had no gene match. CDR3 residues: CASRTSGRVAYNEQFF. The CDR3 region has the DNA TGCGCCAGTCGGACTAGCGGGAGGGTTGCCTACAATGAGCAGTTCTTC.

The CDR3 region is CASSSGTAFYEQYF. The CDR3 nucleotides are TGTGCCAGCAGTTCCGGGACAGCTTTCTACGAGCAGTACTTC. The gene calls are TRBV6-5 and TRBJ2-7; 7 bases map to TRBD1. Trimming cost V 4 bases and J 3 bases; bases outside gene matches: 6. CDR3 size: 14 residues. The germline V gene encodes CDR1 MNHEY and CDR2 SVGAGI.

This rearrangement joins TRBV10-3 to TRBJ2-1; 10 bases line up with TRBD2. The CDR3 has 14 residues. V was pared by 7 bases and J by 7 bases, with 7 bases of the junction left unmatched. From germline, CDR1 is ENHRY and CDR2 SYGVKD. CDR3 DNA: TGTGCCATCATGGCGCTAGCGGGGGTTAATGAGCAGTTCTTC. Amino acids: CAIMALAGVNEQFF.